This section outlines one T cell receptor beta chain sequence together with its context. CDR1 and CDR2 (germline): MNHNY, SVGAGI (reference sequence). V trimming: 7 bases; J trimming: 5 bases; junction bases outside the gene matches: 12. This CDR3 spans 16 amino acids. This entry is derived from a study of blood T cell repertoires in COVID-19. Clinical history reported by participants formed the basis on which cohorts were assigned. TCRdb's copy holds only in-frame clones and misses some; the assay was immunoSEQ multiplex PCR. Found here are fewer than 200,000 clones, around 84% of them singletons; the top ten hold around 7%.

The receptor comes from a man aged 50-60 years who had recovered from COVID-19. Specimen: PBMCs or T cells enriched from blood (not recorded which). The chain links TRBV6-6 to TRBJ2-2; 8 bases align to TRBD1. This CDR3 reads CASTTHRTGSTGELFF. For the CDR3, the DNA is TGTGCCAGCACGACTCACCGGACAGGGAGTACCGGGGAGCTGTTTTTT.